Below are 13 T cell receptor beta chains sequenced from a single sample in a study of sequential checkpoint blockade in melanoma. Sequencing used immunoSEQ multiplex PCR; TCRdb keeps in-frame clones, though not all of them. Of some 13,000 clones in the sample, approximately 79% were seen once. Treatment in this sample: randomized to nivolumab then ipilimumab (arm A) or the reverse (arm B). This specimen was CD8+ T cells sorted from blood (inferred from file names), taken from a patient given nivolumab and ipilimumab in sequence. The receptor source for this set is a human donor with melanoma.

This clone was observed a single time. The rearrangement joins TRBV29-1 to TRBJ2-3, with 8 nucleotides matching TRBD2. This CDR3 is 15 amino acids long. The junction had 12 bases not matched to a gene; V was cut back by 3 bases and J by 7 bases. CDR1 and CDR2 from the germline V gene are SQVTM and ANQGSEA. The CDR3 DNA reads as TGCAGCGTTGAGCGGACTAGCAGTAAAGGTAATACGCAGTATTTT. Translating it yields CSVERTSSKGNTQYF.

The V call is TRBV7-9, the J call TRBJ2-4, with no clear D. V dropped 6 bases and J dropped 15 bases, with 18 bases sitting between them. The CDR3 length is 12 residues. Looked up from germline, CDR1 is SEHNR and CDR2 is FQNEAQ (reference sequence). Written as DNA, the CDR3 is TGTGCCAGCAGTTCCGACACCCCAGTCGGGTACTTC. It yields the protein CASSSDTPVGYF.

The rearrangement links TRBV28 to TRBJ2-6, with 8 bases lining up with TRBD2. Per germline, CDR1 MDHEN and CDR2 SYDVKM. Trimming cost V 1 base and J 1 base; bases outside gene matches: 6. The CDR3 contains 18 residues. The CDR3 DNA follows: TGTGCCAGCAGTTTATTGGGTAGCGGGGAGTCTGGGGCCAACGTCCTGACTTTC. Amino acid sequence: CASSLLGSGESGANVLTF.

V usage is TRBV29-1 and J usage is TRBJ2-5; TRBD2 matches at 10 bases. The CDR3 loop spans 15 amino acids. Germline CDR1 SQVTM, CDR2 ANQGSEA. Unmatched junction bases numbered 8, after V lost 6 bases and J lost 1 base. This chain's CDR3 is CSVGGASGGQETQYF. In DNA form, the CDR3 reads TGCAGCGTGGGCGGGGCTAGCGGGGGCCAAGAGACCCAGTACTTC.

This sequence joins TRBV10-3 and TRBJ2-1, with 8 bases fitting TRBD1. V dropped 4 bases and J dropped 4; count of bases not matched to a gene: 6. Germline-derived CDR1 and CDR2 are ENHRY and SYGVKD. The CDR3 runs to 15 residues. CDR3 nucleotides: TGTGCCATCAGTGGATTGGGACAGGATTACAATGAGCAGTTCTTC. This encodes CAISGLGQDYNEQFF.

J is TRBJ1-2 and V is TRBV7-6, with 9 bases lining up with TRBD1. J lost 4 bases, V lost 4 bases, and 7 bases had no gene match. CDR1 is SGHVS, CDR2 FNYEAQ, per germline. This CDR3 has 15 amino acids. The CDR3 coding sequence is TGTGCCAGCAGCTCGCCGGGACAGGGAAGCTATGGCTACACCTTC. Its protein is CASSSPGQGSYGYTF. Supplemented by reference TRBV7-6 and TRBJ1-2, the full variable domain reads GAGVSQSPRYKVTKRGQDVALRCDPISGHVSLYWYRQALGQGPEFLTYFNYEAQQDKSGLPNDRFSAERPEGSISTLTIQRTEQRDSAMYRCASSSPGQGSYGYTFGSGTRLTVV.

The DNA for the CDR3 is TGTGCCTCCGCCGGGACAGGGAGTCAGCCCCAGCATTTT. The encoded protein is CASAGTGSQPQHF. The chain joins TRBV30 to TRBJ1-5; 9 bases agree with TRBD1. The CDR3 extends over 13 amino acids. Per germline, CDR1 GTSNPN and CDR2 SVGIG (reference sequence). The V gene end was trimmed by 7 bases and the J gene end by 6 bases; junction bases not matched to a gene: 7.

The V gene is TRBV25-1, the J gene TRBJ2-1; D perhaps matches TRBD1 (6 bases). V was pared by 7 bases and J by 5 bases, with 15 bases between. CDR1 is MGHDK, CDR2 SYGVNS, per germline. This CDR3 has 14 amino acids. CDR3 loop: CASIPWGLDNEQFF. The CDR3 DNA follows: TGTGCCAGCATCCCATGGGGGCTCGACAATGAGCAGTTCTTC.

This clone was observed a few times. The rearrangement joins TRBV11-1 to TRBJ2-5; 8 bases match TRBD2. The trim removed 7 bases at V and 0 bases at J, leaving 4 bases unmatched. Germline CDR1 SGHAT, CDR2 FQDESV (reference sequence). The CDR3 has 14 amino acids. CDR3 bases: TGTGCCAGCAACGGGGGGGGCTACCAAGAGACCCAGTACTTC. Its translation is CASNGGGYQETQYF.

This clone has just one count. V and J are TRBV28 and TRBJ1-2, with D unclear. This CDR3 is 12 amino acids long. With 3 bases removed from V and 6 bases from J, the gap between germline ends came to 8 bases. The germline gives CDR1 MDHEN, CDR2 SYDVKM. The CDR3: CASSFSRHGYTF. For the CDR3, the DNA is TGTGCCAGCAGTTTCTCCAGGCATGGCTACACCTTC.

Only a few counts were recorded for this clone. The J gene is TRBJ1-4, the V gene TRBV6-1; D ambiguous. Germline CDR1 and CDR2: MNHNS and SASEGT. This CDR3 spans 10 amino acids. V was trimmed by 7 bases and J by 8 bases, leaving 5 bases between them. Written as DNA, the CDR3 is TGTGCCAGCAACGGGGAAAAACTGTTTTTT. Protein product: CASNGEKLFF.

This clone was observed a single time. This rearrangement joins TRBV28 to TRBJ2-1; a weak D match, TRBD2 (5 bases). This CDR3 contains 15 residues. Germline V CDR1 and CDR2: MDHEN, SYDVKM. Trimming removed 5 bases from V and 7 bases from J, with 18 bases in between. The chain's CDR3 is CASSEGNQLWNEQFF. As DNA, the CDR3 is TGTGCCAGCAGTGAGGGTAACCAGTTGTGGAATGAGCAGTTCTTC.

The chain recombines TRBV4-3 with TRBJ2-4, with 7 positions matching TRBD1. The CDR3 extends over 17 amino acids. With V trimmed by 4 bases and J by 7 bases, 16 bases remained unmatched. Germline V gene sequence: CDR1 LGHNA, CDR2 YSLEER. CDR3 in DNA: TGCGCCAGCAGCCCCAAAATCAAGGGAGAGGGGGCGAACATTCAGTACTTC. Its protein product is CASSPKIKGEGANIQYF.